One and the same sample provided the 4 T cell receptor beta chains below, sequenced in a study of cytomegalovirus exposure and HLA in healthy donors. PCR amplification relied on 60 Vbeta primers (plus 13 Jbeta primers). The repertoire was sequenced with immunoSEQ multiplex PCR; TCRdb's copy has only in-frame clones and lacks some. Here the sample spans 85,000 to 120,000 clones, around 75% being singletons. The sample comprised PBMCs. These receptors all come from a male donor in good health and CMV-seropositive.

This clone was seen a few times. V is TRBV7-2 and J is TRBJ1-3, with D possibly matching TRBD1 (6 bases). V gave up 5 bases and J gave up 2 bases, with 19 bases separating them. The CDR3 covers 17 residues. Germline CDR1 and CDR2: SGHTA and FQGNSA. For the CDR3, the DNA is TGTGCCAGCAGCCTCCCCGACAGGCCTAGAGCTGGAAACACCATATATTTT. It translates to CASSLPDRPRAGNTIYF. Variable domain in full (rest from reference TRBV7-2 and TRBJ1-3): GAGVSQSPSNKVTEKGKDVELRCDPISGHTALYWYRQSLGQGLEFLIYFQGNSAPDKSGLPSDRFSAERTGGSVSTLTIQRTQQEDSAVYLCASSLPDRPRAGNTIYFGEGSWLTVV.

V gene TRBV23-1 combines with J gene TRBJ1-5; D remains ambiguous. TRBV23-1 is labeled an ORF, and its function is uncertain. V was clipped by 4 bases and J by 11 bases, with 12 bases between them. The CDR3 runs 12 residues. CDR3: CASSRHAGTQHF. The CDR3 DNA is TGCGCCAGCAGTCGCCATGCGGGGACCCAGCATTTT.

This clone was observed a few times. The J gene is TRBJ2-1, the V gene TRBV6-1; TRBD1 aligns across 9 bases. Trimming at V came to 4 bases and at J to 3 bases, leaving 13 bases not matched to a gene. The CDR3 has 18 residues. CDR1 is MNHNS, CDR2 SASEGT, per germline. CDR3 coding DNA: TGTGCCAGCAGTGGAAAATCGACGGACAGGGGTTTCTACAATGAGCAGTTCTTC. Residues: CASSGKSTDRGFYNEQFF.

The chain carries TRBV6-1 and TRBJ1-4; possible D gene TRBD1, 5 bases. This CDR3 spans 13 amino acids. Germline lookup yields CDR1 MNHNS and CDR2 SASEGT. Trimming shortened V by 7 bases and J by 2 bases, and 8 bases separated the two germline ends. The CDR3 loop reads CASKRGTNEKLFF. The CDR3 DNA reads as TGTGCCAGCAAGCGGGGGACTAATGAAAAACTGTTTTTT.